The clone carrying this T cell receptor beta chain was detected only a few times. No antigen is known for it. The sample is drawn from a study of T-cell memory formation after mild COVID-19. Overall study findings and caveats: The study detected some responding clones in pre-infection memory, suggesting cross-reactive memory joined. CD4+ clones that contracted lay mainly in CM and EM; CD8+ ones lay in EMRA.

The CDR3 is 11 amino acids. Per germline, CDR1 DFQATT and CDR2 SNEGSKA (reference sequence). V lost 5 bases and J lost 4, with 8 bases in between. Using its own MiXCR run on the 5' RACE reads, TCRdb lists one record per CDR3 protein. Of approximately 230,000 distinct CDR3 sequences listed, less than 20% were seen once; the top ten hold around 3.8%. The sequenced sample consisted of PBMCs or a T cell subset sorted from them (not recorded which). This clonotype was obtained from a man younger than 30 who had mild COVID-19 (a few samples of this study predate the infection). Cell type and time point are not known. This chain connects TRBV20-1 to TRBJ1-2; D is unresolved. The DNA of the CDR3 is TGCAGTGCTTCGGACCTCTATGGCTACACCTTC. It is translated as CSASDLYGYTF.